The present T cell receptor beta chain was sequenced within a study of cytomegalovirus exposure and HLA in healthy donors. Turning to the study itself: In an early release, HLA-typed donors contributed some 88 million unique TCR sequences. Study-level results: Reportedly, a later analysis found an Asian-associated ancestry cluster had fewer N-insertions than the roughly 670-donor mean.

Nominal health characterized the donors when sampled, though unrecorded immune exposures were likely. PCR used 60 Vbeta primers and 13 Jbeta primers. Here immunoSEQ multiplex PCR was the method, and the copy in TCRdb shows in-frame clones only, minus some. The table records some 67,000 clones, 80% to 90% of them present only once. This CDR3 is built from 13 residues. Germline V lookup: CDR1 ENHRY, CDR2 SYGVKD. Trimming removed 3 bases at V and 8 bases at J, with 13 bases between. Comments on this clone: What it binds is unknown.

Sequencing used PBMCs. The receptor comes from a woman in her 30s in good health and CMV-seropositive. This chain links TRBV10-3 with TRBJ1-1; possibly TRBD1 for D (5 bases). For the CDR3, the DNA is TGTGCCATCAGTGATAGGGAGGGACTAGAAGCTTTCTTT. Its protein is CAISDREGLEAFF.